The 23 T cell receptor beta chains below come from one sample, sequenced in a study of T-cell memory formation after mild COVID-19. From the 5' RACE reads, TCRdb called clonotypes with MiXCR, one entry per CDR3 protein. In the table there are around 450,000 distinct CDR3 sequences, about 24% of which are singletons. Sequencing input: PBMCs or a T cell subset sorted from them (not recorded which). Receptors originate from an adult woman who had mild COVID-19 (a few samples of this study predate the infection). Cell type and time point are not known.

The chain combines TRBV20-1 with TRBJ2-7; D is perhaps TRBD1 (6 bases). CDR1 is DFQATT and CDR2 is SNEGSKA in the germline V gene (reference sequence). The CDR3 has 17 residues. The V and J ends lost 0 bases and 1 base respectively, with 19 bases between them. CDR3 bases: TGCAGTGCTAGAGATCCACTTACTTCCGGGACATCCTACGAGCAGTACTTC. This sequence encodes CSARDPLTSGTSYEQYF.

The CDR3 DNA reads TGTGCCAGCAGCCGGGCAGGGGGGAGGGCTGAAGCTTTCTTT. It translates to CASSRAGGRAEAFF. The V call is TRBV7-2, the J call TRBJ1-1; 7 nucleotides align to TRBD1. Germline lookup yields CDR1 SGHTA and CDR2 FQGNSA. CDR3 length equals 14 residues. The V segment lost 5 bases and the J segment 6 bases; nucleotides outside the gene matches: 9.

The V call is TRBV7-9, the J call TRBJ2-3; 14 nucleotides line up with TRBD2. This CDR3 region has 19 residues. Losses at the gene ends were 5 bases for V and 3 bases for J; bases not matched to a gene: 13. Looked up from germline, CDR1 is SEHNR and CDR2 is FQNEAQ (reference sequence). The DNA for the CDR3 is TGTGCCAGCAGCCCGGGGCTTGCGGGACTAGCGGGGGAAACAGATACGCAGTATTTT. It is translated as CASSPGLAGLAGETDTQYF.

The chain couples TRBV7-6 to TRBJ2-1, with TRBD2 identical over 16 bases. Germline V lookup: CDR1 SGHVS, CDR2 FNYEAQ. V shed 5 bases, J shed 9 bases, and the junction held 13 bases outside the gene matches. This CDR3 has 18 amino acids. DNA for the CDR3: TGTGCCAGCAGCCCGGGACTAGCGGGAGGGCCGATCGTTTTTGAGCAGTTCTTC. This translates into CASSPGLAGGPIVFEQFF.

This clonotype came up many times. The chain is built from TRBV6-2 or TRBV6-3 and TRBJ2-7; tentatively, D is TRBD1 or TRBD2 (5 bases each). V was clipped by 1 base and J by 1 base, with 14 bases between them. Germline V gene lookup returns CDR1 MNHEY and CDR2 SVGEGT. This CDR3 is built from 16 residues. The CDR3 DNA sequence: TGTGCCAGCAGTTACTACCGGGGCCAGGTTTCCTACGAGCAGTACTTC. Translation gives CASSYYRGQVSYEQYF.

This clonotype occurred a few times. V is TRBV5-1 and J is TRBJ2-5, with D unresolved. V was shortened by 1 base and J by 5 bases, with 12 bases between the two germline ends. The CDR3 is 14 amino acids. The germline V gene has CDR1 SGHRS and CDR2 YFSETQ. This CDR3 is CASSLTTTGETQYF. In DNA, the CDR3 is TGCGCCAGCAGCTTGACAACAACTGGGGAGACCCAGTACTTC.

The chain joins TRBV24-1 to TRBJ1-1; the D is unclear. Germline V gene lookup returns CDR1 KGHDR and CDR2 SFDVKD. Trimming removed 4 bases at V and 0 bases at J, with 11 bases between. The CDR3 extends over 15 amino acids. In DNA form, the CDR3 reads TGTGCCACCAGTGAGGCAGCGAATATGAACACTGAAGCTTTCTTT. It specifies CATSEAANMNTEAFF.

This clonotype has just a few counts. The V and J genes are TRBV7-2 and TRBJ2-5; 7 bases are shared with TRBD2. V was clipped by 8 bases and J by 3 bases; unmatched bases: 12. Looked up from germline, CDR1 is SGHTA and CDR2 is FQGNSA. The CDR3 covers 15 residues. The CDR3 spells CASANGAGPKETQYF. The CDR3 coding sequence is TGTGCCAGCGCTAATGGAGCGGGACCGAAAGAGACCCAGTACTTC. Complete variable domain (other parts from reference TRBV7-2 and TRBJ2-5): GAGVSQSPSNKVTEKGKDVELRCDPISGHTALYWYRQSLGQGLEFLIYFQGNSAPDKSGLPSDRFSAERTGGSVSTLTIQRTQQEDSAVYLCASANGAGPKETQYFGPGTRLLVL.

This chain connects TRBV12-3 or TRBV12-4 to TRBJ2-1; D gene ambiguous. This CDR3 is built from 11 residues. Trimming left V 10 bases short and J 8 bases short, with 12 bases between. CDR3 sequence reads: CATGRYDEQFF. The CDR3 DNA sequence: TGTGCCACAGGAAGATACGATGAGCAGTTCTTC.

V and J are TRBV3-1 and TRBJ2-5, with D unclear. CDR1 is LGHDT and CDR2 is YNNKEL in the germline V gene (reference sequence). V gave up 0 bases and J gave up 4 bases, with 9 bases separating them. The CDR3 is 14 amino acids. Here the CDR3 DNA reads TGTGCCAGCAGCCAAGATAAAGCGATAGAGACCCAGTACTTC. Protein product: CASSQDKAIETQYF.

CDR3 loop: CATSDAGTQYEQYF. DNA of the CDR3: TGTGCCACCAGTGACGCCGGGACTCAATACGAGCAGTACTTC. V and J are TRBV24-1 and TRBJ2-7; perhaps TRBD2 as D (6 bases). Germline CDR1 is KGHDR and CDR2 is SFDVKD. The CDR3 is 14 amino acids. Trimming took off 4 bases at V and 4 bases at J, with 13 bases between the two ends.

The chain is built from TRBV12-3 or TRBV12-4 and TRBJ1-3, with no clear D. The CDR3 has 15 residues. The V gene lost 0 bases and the J gene lost 4 bases, with 10 bases spanning the gap. CDR3 region: CASSLAQSHGNTIYF. The CDR3 DNA reads TGTGCCAGCAGTTTAGCGCAGTCTCACGGAAACACCATATATTTT.

This clonotype turned up a few times. This CDR3 reads CSVEAGWGYTF. Written as DNA, the CDR3 is TGCAGCGTTGAAGCGGGATGGGGCTACACCTTC. The chain employs TRBV29-1 and TRBJ1-2; no clear D. V shed 1 base and J shed 8 bases, with 8 bases lying between them. CDR1 SQVTM and CDR2 ANQGSEA come from the germline V gene. The CDR3 extends over 11 amino acids.

The sample holds a few counts of this clonotype. V and J are TRBV29-1 and TRBJ2-5; D might be TRBD2 (6 bases). From germline, CDR1 is SQVTM and CDR2 ANQGSEA. V shed 3 bases and J shed 1 base, with 9 bases lying between them. This CDR3 spans 13 amino acids. CDR3 amino acids: CSVDGEVQETQYF. The CDR3 region has the DNA TGCAGCGTTGACGGGGAGGTCCAAGAGACCCAGTACTTC.

The J gene is TRBJ1-4, the V gene TRBV7-9; D remains ambiguous. The CDR3 length is 13 residues. Germline V gene data show CDR1 as SEHNR and CDR2 as FQNEAQ (reference sequence). V was pared by 5 bases and J by 8 bases, with 12 bases between. This CDR3 reads CASSSRGWEKLFF. The CDR3, as DNA: TGTGCCAGCAGCAGCCGCGGATGGGAAAAACTGTTTTTT.

On this clonotype itself: The DNA is left out, because the CDR3 cannot be placed on it with certainty; the CDR3 is given as TCRdb lists it. The rearrangement uses TRBV6-4 and TRBJ2-2; TRBD1, as called in the table, went unchecked against the DNA. The CDR3 contains 16 residues when both ends are counted. Germline-derived CDR1 and CDR2 are MRHNA and SNTAGT. CDR3 residues: CASIRSGAATPGSCFF.

This clonotype was observed a few times. This chain connects TRBV7-6 to TRBJ2-1; 8 bases are shared with TRBD2. Germline V gene sequence: CDR1 SGHVS, CDR2 FNYEAQ. The J segment lost 5 bases and the V segment lost 6 bases, leaving 9 bases of the junction unmatched. CDR3 length equals 15 residues. This CDR3 reads CASRPIAGSHNEQFF. The CDR3 nucleotides are TGTGCCAGCAGGCCTATAGCGGGAAGCCACAATGAGCAGTTCTTC.

This clonotype came up a few times. The rearrangement joins TRBV27 to TRBJ1-1; D gene uncertain. CDR3 size: 13 residues. The V gene lost 3 bases and the J gene lost 0 bases, with 5 bases spanning the gap. Per the germline V gene, CDR1 is MNHEY and CDR2 is SMNVEV (reference sequence). The CDR3 DNA reads TGTGCCAGCAGTTTTTATATGAACACTGAAGCTTTCTTT. Its translation is CASSFYMNTEAFF.

The chain uses TRBV10-3 and TRBJ2-5; tentative D call: TRBD1 (6 bases). The V gene lost 2 bases and the J gene lost 1 base, with 8 bases spanning the gap. Looked up from germline, CDR1 is ENHRY and CDR2 is SYGVKD. This CDR3 is 14 amino acids long. This CDR3 reads CAISEGGRQETQYF. As DNA, the CDR3 is TGTGCCATCAGTGAGGGGGGCCGCCAAGAGACCCAGTACTTC.

This clonotype was seen a few times. The rearrangement links TRBV9 to TRBJ2-1, with 8 nucleotides matching TRBD1. CDR1 is SGDLS, CDR2 YYNGEE, per germline. V lost 0 bases and J lost 7; bases outside the gene matches: 6. The CDR3 length is 15 residues. CDR3 sequence (DNA): TGTGCCAGCAGCGTAGGGCAGGGGGCGCGGAATGAGCAGTTCTTC. Residues: CASSVGQGARNEQFF.

This clonotype was seen only a few times. The V gene is TRBV5-6, the J gene TRBJ1-2; D is possibly TRBD1 (5 bases). Germline V gene lookup returns CDR1 SGHDT and CDR2 YYEEEE. The CDR3 runs to 14 residues. The V end lost 4 bases, the J end lost 8 bases, and 18 bases lay between the germline ends. CDR3 protein: CASSPPSGGLGYTF. DNA of the CDR3: TGTGCCAGCAGCCCTCCCTCCGGGGGATTAGGCTACACCTTC.

This clonotype has a handful of counts. This sequence joins TRBV9 and TRBJ2-1; 8 positions agree with TRBD1. CDR1 and CDR2 (germline): SGDLS, YYNGEE. Trimming at V came to 0 bases and at J to 4 bases, leaving 6 bases not matched to a gene. The CDR3 contains 16 residues. This CDR3 is CASSVGWGQVYNEQFF. CDR3 sequence (DNA): TGTGCCAGCAGCGTAGGATGGGGACAGGTTTACAATGAGCAGTTCTTC.

The chain is built from TRBV7-3 and TRBJ1-1; 9 bases line up with TRBD1. This CDR3 is built from 14 residues. Germline assignment: CDR1 SGHTA and CDR2 FQGTGA. V trimming: 5 bases; J trimming: 1 base; junction bases outside the gene matches: 2. CDR3 loop: CASSPQGANTEAFF. The CDR3 DNA reads TGTGCCAGCAGCCCACAGGGGGCGAACACTGAAGCTTTCTTT.